The 24 T cell receptor beta chains reported below all come from one sample, sequenced in a study of technical replicates of blood from a handful of donors. Here immunoSEQ multiplex PCR was the method, and the copy in TCRdb shows in-frame clones only, minus some. The table has about 89,000 clones, around 96% seen once. The specimen sequenced was T cells isolated from PBMCs. These TCRs come from a human donor in good health.

V usage is TRBV5-1 and J usage is TRBJ2-5; a possible D gene is TRBD2 (7 bases). Per the germline V gene, CDR1 is SGHRS and CDR2 is YFSETQ. Trimming left V 5 bases short and J 4 bases short, with 9 bases between. There are 12 residues in the CDR3. The CDR3 loop is CASRGGGETQYF. The CDR3 coding sequence is TGCGCCAGCAGGGGAGGGGGAGAGACCCAGTACTTC.

V usage is TRBV11-1 and J usage is TRBJ1-6, with 7 nucleotides matching TRBD1. Germline assignment: CDR1 SGHAT and CDR2 FQDESV (reference sequence). The CDR3 contains 16 residues. V shed 4 bases and J 4 bases; nucleotides not matched to a gene: 7. CDR3 in amino acids: CASSSRGSDYNSPLHF. DNA of the CDR3: TGTGCCAGCAGCTCCAGGGGGTCCGATTATAATTCACCCCTCCACTTT.

The J gene is TRBJ2-3, the V gene TRBV9; 10 nucleotides align to TRBD2. Trimming took 0 bases from V and 5 from J; bases not matched to a gene: 18. The CDR3 length is 20 residues. Germline assignment: CDR1 SGDLS and CDR2 YYNGEE. The CDR3 coding sequence is TGTGCCAGCAGCGTAGAAAGCGAGGGGCTAGCGGGGGTCGAGGGAGATACGCAGTATTTT. Translated: CASSVESEGLAGVEGDTQYF.

The chain combines TRBV2 with TRBJ1-5; 8 bases align to TRBD1. CDR1 is SNHLY and CDR2 is FYNNEI in the germline V gene. V shed 0 bases, J shed 0 bases, and the junction held 4 bases outside the gene matches. The CDR3 length is 17 residues. CDR3 sequence (DNA): TGTGCCAGCAGTGAAGCACGGACAGGGAATAGCAATCAGCCCCAGCATTTT. It translates to CASSEARTGNSNQPQHF.

The genes are TRBV5-4 and TRBJ2-1, with 12 bases aligning to TRBD2. J gave up 1 base and V 4 bases, and 3 bases lay outside the gene matches. The germline V gene encodes CDR1 SGHNT and CDR2 YYREEE (reference sequence). This CDR3 region has 16 residues. Here the CDR3 reads CASSLTSGGSYNEQFF. The CDR3 region has the DNA TGTGCCAGCAGCCTGACTAGCGGGGGTTCCTACAATGAGCAGTTCTTC.

This clone was picked up one time. The chain combines TRBV6-5 with TRBJ1-1; 8 bases align to TRBD1. The CDR3 contains 14 residues. The germline V gene encodes CDR1 MNHEY and CDR2 SVGAGI. The ends lost 5 bases at V and 5 bases at J; junction bases unmatched: 7. As DNA, the CDR3 is TGTGCCAGCAGTCATCAGGGGGCCGGTACTGAAGCTTTCTTT. Protein product: CASSHQGAGTEAFF.

A single count supports this clone. The rearrangement joins TRBV5-1 to TRBJ2-1, with D possibly matching TRBD2 (6 bases). The CDR3 covers 14 residues. CDR1 and CDR2 from the germline V gene are SGHRS and YFSETQ. Trimming pared 0 bases from V and 9 bases from J, leaving 13 bases between. The CDR3 DNA follows: TGCGCCAGCAGCTTGGAACGGGGGTCGGGTGAGCAGTTCTTC. Translated, it gives CASSLERGSGEQFF. Supplemented by reference TRBV5-1 and TRBJ2-1, the full variable domain reads KAGVTQTPRYLIKTRGQQVTLSCSPISGHRSVSWYQQTPGQGLQFLFEYFSETQRNKGNFPGRFSGRQFSNSRSEMNVSTLELGDSALYLCASSLERGSGEQFFGPGTRLTVL.

The gene calls are TRBV28 and TRBJ2-2; 10 positions agree with TRBD2. CDR1 is MDHEN, CDR2 SYDVKM, per germline. The ends lost 2 bases at V and 6 bases at J; junction bases unmatched: 3. This CDR3 spans 15 amino acids. CDR3 bases: TGTGCCAGCAGTTTAAGTGGGACTAGCGCCGGGGAGCTGTTTTTT. Translated: CASSLSGTSAGELFF. The entire variable domain, with the rest obtained from reference TRBV28 and TRBJ2-2, is as follows: DVKVTQSSRYLVKRTGEKVFLECVQDMDHENMFWYRQDPGLGLRLIYFSYDVKMKEKGDIPEGYSVSREKKERFSLILESASTNQTSMYLCASSLSGTSAGELFFGEGSRLTVL.

DNA for the CDR3: TGTGCCAGCAGTCCCTATAGCGGGAGAGGCCCAGATACGCAGTATTTT. This translates into CASSPYSGRGPDTQYF. The genes are TRBV27 and TRBJ2-3, with TRBD2 identical over 9 bases. CDR3 length equals 16 residues. Unmatched junction bases numbered 10, after V lost 5 bases and J lost 4 bases. Germline V gene lookup returns CDR1 MNHEY and CDR2 SMNVEV (reference sequence).

The chain employs TRBV9 and TRBJ2-7; maybe TRBD2 (6 bases). The germline V gene encodes CDR1 SGDLS and CDR2 YYNGEE. The ends were cut back, 4 bases at V and 5 bases at J, with 16 bases in the middle. The CDR3 contains 14 residues. The CDR3 sequence: CASSPGTRKDEQYF. The CDR3 DNA reads as TGTGCCAGCAGCCCCGGGACTCGCAAAGACGAGCAGTACTTC.

The chain couples TRBV30 to TRBJ2-7; unclear D gene. Looked up from germline, CDR1 is GTSNPN and CDR2 is SVGIG (reference sequence). This CDR3 has 13 amino acids. Trimming took off 7 bases at V and 4 bases at J, with 17 bases between the two ends. CDR3 nucleotide sequence: TGTGCCTCTTCTAGGCCCAGCCAGTACGAGCAGTACTTC. This gives the protein CASSRPSQYEQYF. Supplemented by reference TRBV30 and TRBJ2-7, the full variable domain reads SQTIHQWPATLVQPVGSPLSLECTVEGTSNPNLYWYRQAAGRGLQLLFYSVGIGQISSEVPQNLSASRPQDRQFILSSKKLLLSDSGFYLCASSRPSQYEQYFGPGTRLTVT.

The V gene is TRBV6-1, the J gene TRBJ2-7; D perhaps matches TRBD1 (6 bases). The CDR3 totals 13 residues. V lost 4 bases and J 3 bases, leaving 10 bases between the germline ends. Looked up from germline, CDR1 is MNHNS and CDR2 is SASEGT. CDR3 protein: CASSVHRDYEQYF. The CDR3 DNA reads TGTGCCAGCAGTGTCCACAGGGACTACGAGCAGTACTTC.

The chain is built from TRBV11-1 and TRBJ1-2; D may be TRBD1 (5 bases). Germline-derived CDR1 and CDR2 are SGHAT and FQDESV (reference sequence). The CDR3 spans 14 residues. V dropped 3 bases and J dropped 5 bases, with 13 bases sitting between them. CDR3 sequence: CASSFGGGPYGYTF. DNA of the CDR3: TGTGCCAGCAGCTTTGGGGGAGGCCCGTATGGCTACACCTTC.

The chain joins TRBV7-9 to TRBJ1-2; 7 positions agree with TRBD1. There are 14 residues in the CDR3. CDR1 SEHNR and CDR2 FQNEAQ come from the germline V gene (reference sequence). V gave up 1 base and J gave up 7 bases; unmatched junction bases: 6. CDR3 in DNA: TGTGCCAGCAGCTTAGGCCCGGGACAGTTTGGCTACACCTTC. Its protein product is CASSLGPGQFGYTF.

The genes are TRBV10-2 and TRBJ2-7; possible D gene TRBD2, 5 bases. The CDR3 extends over 15 amino acids. The ends were cut back, 6 bases at V and 11 bases at J, with 26 bases in the middle. The germline V gene has CDR1 WSHSY and CDR2 SAAADI. CDR3 sequence (DNA): TGCGCCAGCAGGGAATGGGAGAGCTTAGTTCGGTTGAAGTACTTC. It translates to CASREWESLVRLKYF.

The chain joins TRBV6-5 to TRBJ1-1, with a tentative D call TRBD1 (5 bases). Germline V CDR1 and CDR2: MNHEY, SVGAGI. There are 12 residues in the CDR3. The V end was cut by 6 bases, the J end by 8 bases, with 13 bases between. As DNA, the CDR3 is TGTGCCAGCAGCCTCGGGGGGTTGGAAGCTTTCTTT. The encoded protein is CASSLGGLEAFF.

This chain joins TRBV5-1 and TRBJ1-2, with D possibly being TRBD1 (5 bases). The CDR3 is 15 residues long. Germline V gene sequence: CDR1 SGHRS, CDR2 YFSETQ. The ends were cut back, 0 bases at V and 2 bases at J, with 11 bases in the middle. The CDR3 nucleotides are TGCGCCAGCAGCTTGGACGGGGGGACGAACTATGGCTACACCTTC. The encoded protein is CASSLDGGTNYGYTF.

This chain joins TRBV9 and TRBJ1-2; perhaps TRBD1 as D (5 bases). The CDR3 loop spans 16 amino acids. Trimming removed 4 bases from V and 4 bases from J, with 20 bases in between. The germline CDR1 and CDR2 sequences are SGDLS and YYNGEE. CDR3 nucleotide sequence: TGTGCCAGCAGCCCCGGGGGAGGGTTCATAAGCTATGGCTACACCTTC. This codes for CASSPGGGFISYGYTF. The entire variable domain, with the rest obtained from reference TRBV9 and TRBJ1-2, is as follows: DSGVTQTPKHLITATGQRVTLRCSPRSGDLSVYWYQQSLDQGLQFLIQYYNGEERAKGNILERFSAQQFPDLHSELNLSSLELGDSALYFCASSPGGGFISYGYTFGSGTRLTVV.

This chain uses TRBV27 with TRBJ2-2; 12 positions agree with TRBD2. The V gene end was trimmed by 6 bases and the J gene end by 0 bases; junction bases not matched to a gene: 5. This CDR3 contains 17 residues. CDR1 and CDR2 from the germline V gene are MNHEY and SMNVEV (reference sequence). The CDR3, as DNA: TGTGCCAGCAGCCGACTAGCGGGAGACCCGAACACCGGGGAGCTGTTTTTT. Its protein is CASSRLAGDPNTGELFF.

The chain has TRBV4-1 and TRBJ1-2; TRBD1 matches at 9 bases. Losses at the gene ends were 4 bases for V and 3 bases for J; bases not matched to a gene: 12. CDR1 is MGHRA and CDR2 is YSYEKL in the germline V gene. CDR3 length: 17 residues. CDR3 in DNA: TGCGCCAGCAGCCGTACAGGGGGCGCATTGATTGACTATGGCTACACCTTC. This translates into CASSRTGGALIDYGYTF.

The chain joins TRBV11-3 to TRBJ1-1; D may be TRBD1 (5 bases). Germline CDR1 is SGHNT and CDR2 is YENEEA. Trimming pared 6 bases from V and 1 base from J, leaving 12 bases between. The CDR3 spans 14 residues. Here the CDR3 DNA reads TGTGCCAGCAGTCCCGACAGTTGGAACACTGAAGCTTTCTTT. Its translation: CASSPDSWNTEAFF.

The CDR3 bases are TGTGCCAGCAGCTTGGCACGAGGGCCCTACAATGAGCAGTTCTTC. Translated: CASSLARGPYNEQFF. The chain uses TRBV5-5 and TRBJ2-1; TRBD2 might be the D (5 bases). Germline assignment: CDR1 SGHKS and CDR2 YYEKEE (reference sequence). Trimming took off 0 bases at V and 2 bases at J, with 9 bases between the two ends. The CDR3 runs 15 residues.

The CDR3 loop reads CASSPQDRPGPYEQYF. CDR3 nucleotide sequence: TGTGCCAGCAGCCCACAGGACAGGCCCGGGCCCTACGAGCAGTACTTC. V usage is TRBV7-9 and J usage is TRBJ2-7; TRBD1 aligns across 7 bases. Germline trimming cut 5 bases from V and 2 bases from J; bases unmatched to any gene: 12. CDR1 SEHNR and CDR2 FQNEAQ come from the germline V gene (reference sequence). The CDR3 sequence is 16 residues long. The entire variable domain, with the rest obtained from reference TRBV7-9 and TRBJ2-7, is as follows: DTGVSQNPRHKITKRGQNVTFRCDPISEHNRLYWYRQTLGQGPEFLTYFQNEAQLEKSRLLSDRFSAERPKGSFSTLEIQRTEQGDSAMYLCASSPQDRPGPYEQYFGPGTRLTVT.

This rearrangement joins TRBV29-1 to TRBJ2-1, with D maybe TRBD2 (5 bases). The CDR3 has 15 amino acids. The V gene's germline CDR1 is SQVTM and CDR2 ANQGSEA. V lost 0 bases to trimming and J lost 0 bases, with 9 bases between them. The CDR3 spells CSVEDQRSSYNEQFF. DNA for the CDR3: TGCAGCGTTGAAGACCAGCGGAGCTCCTACAATGAGCAGTTCTTC.